What follows are 20 T cell receptor beta chains derived from one specimen sequenced in a study of shared clonotypes between healthy human individuals. Sequencing used immunoSEQ multiplex PCR; TCRdb keeps in-frame clones, though not all of them. Altogether about 680,000 clones are present, around 78% being singletons, with the ten largest covering 1.5% to 2%. Sequencing used memory CD4+ T cells sorted from blood. The subset: CD45RA-negative fraction. The receptors here all came from a woman in her 30s in good health.

On this clone: Additional DNA sequences in this sample encode the identical CDR3. J is TRBJ2-5 and V is TRBV29-1; 9 nucleotides line up with TRBD1. This CDR3 has 12 residues. Germline lookup yields CDR1 SQVTM and CDR2 ANQGSEA. V lost 6 bases to trimming and J lost 5 bases; unmatched junction nucleotides: 4. The CDR3 DNA sequence: TGCAGCGTCCGGACAGGGGACGAGACCCAGTACTTC. Translation: CSVRTGDETQYF.

The chain links TRBV7-8 to TRBJ2-1; TRBD2 might be the D (6 bases). V dropped 2 bases and J dropped 5 bases, with 13 bases sitting between them. The CDR3 is made up of 15 amino acids. Germline loops: CDR1 SGHVS, CDR2 FQNEAQ. CDR3 nucleotides: TGTGCCAGCAGCTTACTACGGACTAAACACAATGAGCAGTTCTTC. Protein product: CASSLLRTKHNEQFF.

The chain carries TRBV7-8 and TRBJ2-7; no definite D call. V shed 0 bases and J shed 5 bases, with 8 bases lying between them. Germline V gene lookup returns CDR1 SGHVS and CDR2 FQNEAQ. The CDR3 spans 13 residues. CDR3 in amino acids: CASSLAETHEQYF. As DNA, the CDR3 is TGTGCCAGCAGCTTAGCGGAGACCCACGAGCAGTACTTC. Filled out from reference TRBV7-8 and TRBJ2-7, the complete variable domain reads GAGVSQSPRYKVAKRGQDVALRCDPISGHVSLFWYQQALGQGPEFLTYFQNEAQLDKSGLPSDRFFAERPEGSVSTLKIQRTQQEDSAVYLCASSLAETHEQYFGPGTRLTVT.

The chain links TRBV7-9 to TRBJ2-1, with no clear D. This CDR3 has 14 amino acids. Germline V gene data show CDR1 as SEHNR and CDR2 as FQNEAQ (reference sequence). V was pared by 1 base and J by 0 bases, with 4 bases between. CDR3 residues: CASSLGYSYNEQFF. As DNA, the CDR3 is TGTGCCAGCAGCTTAGGGTACTCCTACAATGAGCAGTTCTTC.

This sequence joins TRBV7-2 and TRBJ1-1; a weak D match, TRBD1 (6 bases). There are 13 residues in the CDR3. The germline V and J ends were trimmed by 1 base and 12 bases, with 15 bases remaining between them. Germline V gene data show CDR1 as SGHTA and CDR2 as FQGNSA. The CDR3 DNA is TGTGCCAGCAGCTTAGTTTCCGGGGGCATGACTTTCTTT. Its protein product is CASSLVSGGMTFF.

Notes on this clone: The sample holds other DNA sequences that translate to the same CDR3. This chain uses TRBV2 with TRBJ2-5; D remains unclear. The CDR3 has 12 residues. Germline V lookup: CDR1 SNHLY, CDR2 FYNNEI. Trimming stripped 3 bases from V and 4 bases from J, with 6 bases between. The CDR3 region has the DNA TGTGCCAGCAGTGAGCGAAGAGAGACCCAGTACTTC. Translated: CASSERRETQYF.

The rearrangement uses TRBV2 and TRBJ2-7; D is possibly TRBD1 or TRBD2 (6 bases each). Germline V gene lookup returns CDR1 SNHLY and CDR2 FYNNEI. V was cut by 10 bases and J by 0 bases, with 10 bases left in between. There are 12 residues in the CDR3. CDR3 loop: CATRGLSYEQYF. The DNA for the CDR3 is TGTGCCACCCGGGGGCTCTCCTACGAGCAGTACTTC.

CDR3: CAWGRGLAGGTNEQFF. The CDR3 bases are TGTGCCTGGGGGAGGGGACTAGCGGGAGGGACGAATGAGCAGTTCTTC. The rearrangement links TRBV30 to TRBJ2-1; 16 bases match TRBD2. Germline CDR1 GTSNPN, CDR2 SVGIG (reference sequence). The CDR3 extends over 16 amino acids. With V trimmed by 5 bases and J by 7 bases, 8 bases remained unmatched.

This clone was detected a few times. This specimen includes other DNA sequences encoding the same CDR3. CDR3 nucleotide sequence: TGTGCCAGCAGCTCACAGGGAAATCAGCCCCAGCATTTT. Its protein product is CASSSQGNQPQHF. The chain is built from TRBV7-8 and TRBJ1-5, with D perhaps matching TRBD1 (6 bases). Germline-derived CDR1 and CDR2 are SGHVS and FQNEAQ. V was clipped by 4 bases and J by 4 bases, with 8 bases between them. This CDR3 is built from 13 residues.

This chain joins TRBV2 and TRBJ1-2; TRBD1 is a possible D gene (5 bases). Germline V lookup: CDR1 SNHLY, CDR2 FYNNEI. V lost 2 bases and J 3 bases, leaving 10 bases between the germline ends. The CDR3 sequence is 14 residues long. CDR3 DNA sequence: TGTGCCAGCAGTGAACAAGGGGCGGACTATGGCTACACCTTC. This translates into CASSEQGADYGYTF.

Note on this clone: In the same sample, other DNA sequences code for this CDR3. The chain is built from TRBV5-1 and TRBJ1-3; D is uncertain. V lost 2 bases and J 0 bases, leaving 3 bases between the germline ends. The CDR3 extends over 13 amino acids. Germline V gene data show CDR1 as SGHRS and CDR2 as YFSETQ. The CDR3 bases are TGCGCCAGCAGCTTATACTCTGGAAACACCATATATTTT. Amino acids: CASSLYSGNTIYF.

In its sample, this clone was seen a few times. The genes are TRBV6-5 and TRBJ1-2; 7 bases fit TRBD1. Germline-derived CDR1 and CDR2 are MNHEY and SVGAGI. The CDR3 is made up of 14 amino acids. Unmatched junction bases numbered 6, after V lost 2 bases and J lost 6 bases. CDR3 DNA: TGTGCCAGCAGTTACACAGGGGTGGAGGATGGCTACACCTTC. Translation: CASSYTGVEDGYTF.

This chain connects TRBV25-1 to TRBJ2-5; 16 positions match TRBD2. Per germline, CDR1 MGHDK and CDR2 SYGVNS. The CDR3 extends over 17 amino acids. V lost 2 bases to trimming and J lost 9 bases; unmatched junction nucleotides: 9. Here the CDR3 DNA reads TGTGCCAGCAGTGAACTAACCGGGACTAGCGGGAGGGGGGCCCAGTACTTC. This codes for CASSELTGTSGRGAQYF.

This sequence joins TRBV7-2 and TRBJ1-5; D not certain. V dropped 5 bases and J dropped 0 bases, with 11 bases sitting between them. The CDR3 spans 15 residues. The V gene's germline CDR1 is SGHTA and CDR2 FQGNSA. In nucleotides, the CDR3 is TGTGCCAGCAGCCCTAGGACCCTTAGCAATCAGCCCCAGCATTTT. Its translation: CASSPRTLSNQPQHF.

The chain links TRBV20-1 to TRBJ1-2; D call uncertain. The CDR3 is 11 residues long. Germline-derived CDR1 and CDR2 are DFQATT and SNEGSKA (reference sequence). Trimming removed 6 bases at V and 4 bases at J, with 9 bases between. The CDR3 protein is CSAYGAYGYTF. Written as DNA, the CDR3 is TGCAGTGCCTACGGAGCCTATGGCTACACCTTC.

This clone is deemed medium-sized. This chain connects TRBV2 to TRBJ2-3, with a possible D match to TRBD2 (6 bases). Germline values: CDR1 SNHLY, CDR2 FYNNEI. Trimming took 6 bases from V and 4 from J, leaving 17 bases between them. CDR3 length equals 15 residues. The CDR3 spells CASRKLEGRSDTQYF. CDR3 nucleotide sequence: TGTGCCAGCAGAAAATTGGAGGGGCGATCAGATACGCAGTATTTT.

The chain couples TRBV21-1 to TRBJ2-3; the listed D gene, TRBD2, was not tested against the DNA. TRBV21-1 is an annotated pseudogene. The CDR3 runs 19 residues. The CDR3 DNA reads as TGTGCCAGCAGCCTCCGCGGGACTAGCGGGAGGCCTAGCACAGATACGCAGTATTTT. Translating it yields CASSLRGTSGRPSTDTQYF.

The chain combines TRBV7-2 with TRBJ2-2; D remains unclear. Germline V gene lookup returns CDR1 SGHTA and CDR2 FQGNSA. The CDR3 length is 13 residues. V lost 3 bases and J 1 base, leaving 3 bases between the germline ends. The CDR3 protein is CASSFKNTGELFF. DNA of the CDR3: TGTGCCAGCAGCTTTAAGAACACCGGGGAGCTGTTTTTT.

The rearrangement joins TRBV2 to TRBJ2-7; maybe TRBD1 (6 bases). The CDR3 loop spans 14 amino acids. Germline V lookup: CDR1 SNHLY, CDR2 FYNNEI. V lost 1 base to trimming and J lost 4 bases, with 11 bases between them. As DNA, the CDR3 is TGTGCCAGCAGTGAAGGCGGAAGGGGGTACGAGCAGTACTTC. The encoded protein is CASSEGGRGYEQYF.

J is TRBJ1-5 and V is TRBV28; D is possibly TRBD1 (6 bases). Trimming stripped 6 bases from V and 6 bases from J, with 33 bases between. CDR1 is MDHEN and CDR2 is SYDVKM in the germline V gene. The CDR3 loop spans 20 amino acids. CDR3 sequence (DNA): TGTGCCAGCAGCGTCCCCCTGAGACAGAGGGGGGTTTACAGGTCTCAGCCCCAGCATTTT. Amino acid sequence: CASSVPLRQRGVYRSQPQHF.